The clone carrying this TCR beta chain turned up a few times. The target antigen is unknown. RNA transcripts gave rise to amplified TCR beta CDR3 regions. A set of HTBI primers served as the primers for a first-round RT-PCR of the TCR CDR3. TCRdb analysed the multiplex PCR reads with MiXCR anew, one entry per CDR3 protein. The sample shows 730,000 or so distinct CDR3 sequences, around 20% of them seen only once. This entry comes from a study of T cells in Graves' hyperthyroidism and ophthalmopathy. Overall study: Peripheral blood was secured at the point of initial diagnosis, before any treatment. Study results and caveats: Most clonotypes that expanded in the thyroid above 0.001 also showed up in blood.

Clinical symptoms, serum thyroxine and TRAb, thyroid ultrasound and orbital computed tomography were used for the diagnoses. Germline CDR1 SQVTM, CDR2 ANQGSEA. The CDR3 extends over 15 amino acids. Trimming stripped 3 bases from V and 7 bases from J, with 21 bases between. This chain links TRBV29-1 with TRBJ2-5; either TRBD1 or TRBD2 may fit D (6 bases each). The TCR was taken from a woman aged 45-65 years with Graves' hyperthyroidism that later progressed to Graves' ophthalmopathy. Sequenced material: blood. The CDR3, as DNA: TGCAGCGTTGAGAGGTCGGTCGGGGGCGGTCGGACCCAGTACTTC. Amino acid sequence: CSVERSVGGGRTQYF.